This T cell receptor beta chain was captured in a study of control samples from healthy donors and cancer patients. Assay: immunoSEQ multiplex PCR; the TCRdb copy retains only in-frame clones and omits some. Of 350,000 to 450,000 clones in the sample, more than 80% were seen once. Germline CDR1 is SNHLY and CDR2 is FYNNEI. V dropped 3 bases and J dropped 8 bases, with 10 bases sitting between them. CDR3 length: 13 residues. This clonotype was sampled from a middle-aged man with head and neck cancer. The rearrangement uses TRBV2 and TRBJ1-4, with D tentatively TRBD1 (6 bases). Material: PBMCs. CDR3 bases: TGTGCCAGCAGTGAGGGCAGGGGAGAAAAACTGTTTTTT. Amino acids: CASSEGRGEKLFF. The full variable domain, its missing parts supplied by reference TRBV2 and TRBJ1-4, is EPEVTQTPSHQVTQMGQEVILRCVPISNHLYFYWYRQILGQKVEFLVSFYNNEISEKSEIFDDQFSVERPDGSNFTLKIRSTKLEDSAMYFCASSEGRGEKLFFGSGTQLSVL.